The 14 T cell receptor beta chains given below trace back to one sample, sequenced in a study of OX40 agonist ivuxolimab in advanced cancers. Using immunoSEQ multiplex PCR, the repertoire was profiled, and TCRdb retains in-frame clones only, with some absent. The sample lists 6,400 or so clones; under 85% were seen once. The source was CD4+ or CD8+ T cells sorted from blood, collected in a trial of the OX40 agonist ivuxolimab. Receptors were obtained from an adult with an advanced solid tumor such as melanoma, head and neck, liver or kidney cancer.

The chain is built from TRBV19 and TRBJ2-1; D not resolved. Trimming removed 6 bases from V and 0 bases from J, with 6 bases in between. Germline values: CDR1 LNHDA, CDR2 SQIVND (reference sequence). CDR3 length equals 13 residues. This CDR3 reads CASSRSSYNEQFF. The DNA of the CDR3 is TGTGCCAGTAGCCGGAGCTCCTACAATGAGCAGTTCTTC.

This clone was detected once. Germline and junction disagree at one end, which may indicate a read error. The chain has TRBV29-1 and TRBJ1-5, with D tentatively TRBD1 (5 bases). CDR3 length: 11 amino acids. Germline CDR1 reads SQVTM; CDR2 reads ANQGSEA. Written as DNA, the CDR3 is TGCAGCGTCGAGACAGACGGGGACTGGAATTTT. Translation gives CSVETDGDWNF.

V usage is TRBV6-5 and J usage is TRBJ1-1, with D tentatively TRBD1 (5 bases). V was cut by 5 bases and J by 0 bases, with 13 bases left in between. CDR1 is MNHEY, CDR2 SVGAGI, per germline. The length of the CDR3 is 15 residues. In DNA, the CDR3 is TGTGCCAGCAGTCCGATGGACATTATGAACACTGAAGCTTTCTTT. This gives the protein CASSPMDIMNTEAFF.

This chain joins TRBV27 and TRBJ1-1; D gene unclear. In germline, CDR1 is MNHEY, CDR2 SMNVEV (reference sequence). V lost 4 bases and J lost 1, with 7 bases in between. The CDR3 is 13 residues long. The chain's CDR3 is CASSSRWNTEAFF. The CDR3 bases are TGTGCCAGCAGTTCTCGGTGGAACACTGAAGCTTTCTTT.

This chain joins TRBV6-5 and TRBJ1-5; D remains unclear. The CDR3 is 15 residues long. The germline V gene encodes CDR1 MNHEY and CDR2 SVGAGI. Trimming stripped 0 bases from V and 2 bases from J, with 8 bases between. The CDR3 here is CASSYSVGGNQPQHF. The DNA of the CDR3 is TGTGCCAGCAGTTACTCGGTTGGAGGCAATCAGCCCCAGCATTTT.

This clone has only one observation. Germline is not matched at one junction end, which may reflect a read error. This chain uses TRBV29-1 with TRBJ2-4; possibly TRBD1 or TRBD2 for D (6 bases each). This CDR3 contains 14 residues. Germline V CDR1 and CDR2: SQVTM, ANQGSEA. The CDR3 sequence: CSVEAGEAKNIQCF. For the CDR3, the DNA is TGCAGCGTTGAAGCAGGGGAGGCCAAAAACATTCAGTGCTTC. The whole variable domain, filled in from reference TRBV29-1 and TRBJ2-4, reads SAVISQKPSRDICQRGTSLTIQCQVDSQVTMMFWYRQQPGQSLTLIATANQGSEATYESGFVIDKFPISRPNLTFSTLTVSNMSPEDSSIYLCSVEAGEAKNIQCFGAGTRLSVL.

The genes are TRBV4-1 and TRBJ2-7; D is uncertain. Deletions cut 1 base from V and 2 bases from J, with 6 bases between. The V gene's germline CDR1 is MGHRA and CDR2 YSYEKL. The CDR3 is made up of 13 amino acids. The CDR3 bases are TGCGCCAGCAGCCAAGTAGTGACCTACGAGCAGTACTTC. As protein: CASSQVVTYEQYF.

This clone was counted a single time. This chain connects TRBV5-4 to TRBJ2-1; 8 bases line up with TRBD2. V was clipped by 5 bases and J by 2 bases; unmatched bases: 3. Germline CDR1 reads SGHNT; CDR2 reads YYREEE (reference sequence). CDR3 length equals 14 residues. The CDR3 sequence: CASRGAGAYNEQFF. In DNA, the CDR3 is TGTGCCAGCAGAGGAGCGGGAGCCTACAATGAGCAGTTCTTC. The variable domain in full, with the rest retrieved from reference TRBV5-4 and TRBJ2-1, is ETGVTQSPTHLIKTRGQQVTLRCSSQSGHNTVSWYQQALGQGPQFIFQYYREEENGRGNFPPRFSGLQFPNYSSELNVNALELDDSALYLCASRGAGAYNEQFFGPGTRLTVL.

The chain uses TRBV10-3 and TRBJ2-1, with D uncertain. V lost 4 bases and J lost 6, with 10 bases in between. The CDR3 spans 13 residues. CDR1 is ENHRY and CDR2 is SYGVKD in the germline V gene. As DNA, the CDR3 is TGTGCCATCAGTGGGGTCGGCGGCAATGAGCAGTTCTTC. Amino acid sequence: CAISGVGGNEQFF.

By its share, this clone is medium-sized. CDR3 sequence reads: CASSLSRNTEAFF. As DNA, the CDR3 is TGTGCCAGCAGCTTGAGCAGGAACACTGAAGCTTTCTTT. The rearrangement uses TRBV5-6 and TRBJ1-1; D not certain. This CDR3 comprises 13 residues. Germline assignment: CDR1 SGHDT and CDR2 YYEEEE. The V and J ends lost 1 base and 1 base respectively, with 5 bases between them.

The chain links TRBV14 to TRBJ2-3; D unresolved. The CDR3 is 15 amino acids. Germline loops: CDR1 SGHDN, CDR2 FVKESK. V lost 5 bases to trimming and J lost 4 bases, with 16 bases between them. CDR3 sequence reads: CASSYFPNGADTQYF. In DNA, the CDR3 is TGTGCCAGCAGCTACTTCCCCAACGGCGCAGATACGCAGTATTTT.

J is TRBJ2-5 and V is TRBV28, with 8 bases fitting TRBD2. Germline trimming cut 6 bases from V and 1 base from J; bases unmatched to any gene: 4. Germline CDR1 is MDHEN and CDR2 is SYDVKM. This CDR3 has 14 residues. This chain's CDR3 is CASRPGLAQETQYF. As DNA, the CDR3 is TGTGCCAGCAGACCCGGACTAGCCCAAGAGACCCAGTACTTC.

This clone ranks as large. The chain combines TRBV19 with TRBJ2-7; either TRBD1 or TRBD2 may fit D (6 bases each). Trimming stripped 6 bases from V and 0 bases from J, with 18 bases between. CDR1 is LNHDA, CDR2 SQIVND, per germline (reference sequence). The CDR3 extends over 16 amino acids. The CDR3 region is CASRGAGQGTSYEQYF. CDR3 coding DNA: TGTGCCAGTAGGGGCGCGGGGCAGGGGACCTCCTACGAGCAGTACTTC.

This clone was recorded once. The J gene is TRBJ2-7, the V gene TRBV14; no clear D gene. This CDR3 contains 13 residues. Germline CDR1 SGHDN, CDR2 FVKESK. The V and J ends lost 4 bases and 0 bases respectively, with 7 bases between them. The DNA of the CDR3 is TGTGCCAGCAGCCCTCCCCTCTCCTACGAGCAGTACTTC. Translated, it gives CASSPPLSYEQYF. Drawing the rest from reference TRBV14 and TRBJ2-7, the complete variable domain is EAGVTQFPSHSVIEKGQTVTLRCDPISGHDNLYWYRRVMGKEIKFLLHFVKESKQDESGMPNNRFLAERTGGTYSTLKVQPAELEDSGVYFCASSPPLSYEQYFGPGTRLTVT.